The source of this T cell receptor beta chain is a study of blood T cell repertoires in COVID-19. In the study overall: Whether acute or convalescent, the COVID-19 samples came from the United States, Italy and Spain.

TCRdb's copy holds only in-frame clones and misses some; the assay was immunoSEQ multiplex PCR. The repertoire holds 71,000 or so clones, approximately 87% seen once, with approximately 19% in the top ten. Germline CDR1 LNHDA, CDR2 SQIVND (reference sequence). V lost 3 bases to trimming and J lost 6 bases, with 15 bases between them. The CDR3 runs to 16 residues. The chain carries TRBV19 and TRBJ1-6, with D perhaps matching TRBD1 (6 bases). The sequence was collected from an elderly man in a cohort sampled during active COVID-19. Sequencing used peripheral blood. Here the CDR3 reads CASSMRWDTRNSPLHF. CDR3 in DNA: TGTGCCAGTAGTATGAGGTGGGACACCCGTAATTCACCCCTCCACTTT.